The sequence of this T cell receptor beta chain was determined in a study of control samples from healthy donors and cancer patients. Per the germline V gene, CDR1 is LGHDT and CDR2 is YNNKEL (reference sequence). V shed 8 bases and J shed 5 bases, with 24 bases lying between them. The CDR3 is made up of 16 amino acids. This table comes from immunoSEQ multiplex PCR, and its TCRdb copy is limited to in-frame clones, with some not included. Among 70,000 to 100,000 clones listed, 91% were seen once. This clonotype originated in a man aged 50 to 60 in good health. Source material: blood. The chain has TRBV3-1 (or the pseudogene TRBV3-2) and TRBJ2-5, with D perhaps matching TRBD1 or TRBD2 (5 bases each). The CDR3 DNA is TGTGCCAGCCGAAGCTTCTCGGGGCCGATGGGTGAGACCCAGTACTTC. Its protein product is CASRSFSGPMGETQYF.